This T cell receptor (beta chain) was recorded in a study of cytomegalovirus exposure and HLA in healthy donors. A multiplex PCR was run with 60 Vbeta primers and 13 Jbeta primers. Profiled with immunoSEQ multiplex PCR; TCRdb holds only in-frame clones, not every one. Here the sample spans 85,000 to 130,000 clones, around 79% being singletons. From germline, CDR1 is KGHSH and CDR2 LQKENI. CDR3 size: 15 residues. Trimming took off 3 bases at V and 1 base at J, with 12 bases between the two ends. This clone appeared a few times. Antigen specificity is unknown. Findings and caveats of the study: The study found most TCR sequences rare, yet found some public TCRs in many donors. Prior analysis indicated that the majority of TCR beta V segments exhibited productivity approximately 87% or approximately 30% of the time. The study flagged around 150 TCR beta chains as cytomegalovirus-associated. In a later analysis, TCR beta V- and J-gene trimming showed a link to a missense DCLRE1C variant.

The sequenced sample was PBMCs. The origin of this receptor is a male donor in good health and CMV-seropositive. This rearrangement joins TRBV18 to TRBJ1-1, with D perhaps matching TRBD1 (5 bases). The CDR3 spells CASSPLGGSNTEAFF. CDR3 nucleotide sequence: TGTGCCAGCTCACCCTTGGGGGGATCGAACACTGAAGCTTTCTTT.